This note documents a single T cell receptor beta chain sequence. These data come from a study of monozygotic twins with inflammatory bowel disease. No DNA is given; TCRdb re-called the 5' RACE reads and lists each CDR3 protein once. In total, the table holds around 450,000 distinct CDR3 sequences. The CDR3 length is 17 residues. In germline, CDR1 is MDHEN, CDR2 SYDVKM. The clonotype originates from a human donor with ulcerative colitis or Crohn's disease, or a healthy co-twin of an affected twin (not recorded which). The rearrangement uses TRBV28 and TRBJ2-7; lacking DNA, the TRBD2 call made by TCRdb goes unchecked. Sequencing was carried out using blood. CDR3 sequence: CASSPRVGRGLGHEQYF.